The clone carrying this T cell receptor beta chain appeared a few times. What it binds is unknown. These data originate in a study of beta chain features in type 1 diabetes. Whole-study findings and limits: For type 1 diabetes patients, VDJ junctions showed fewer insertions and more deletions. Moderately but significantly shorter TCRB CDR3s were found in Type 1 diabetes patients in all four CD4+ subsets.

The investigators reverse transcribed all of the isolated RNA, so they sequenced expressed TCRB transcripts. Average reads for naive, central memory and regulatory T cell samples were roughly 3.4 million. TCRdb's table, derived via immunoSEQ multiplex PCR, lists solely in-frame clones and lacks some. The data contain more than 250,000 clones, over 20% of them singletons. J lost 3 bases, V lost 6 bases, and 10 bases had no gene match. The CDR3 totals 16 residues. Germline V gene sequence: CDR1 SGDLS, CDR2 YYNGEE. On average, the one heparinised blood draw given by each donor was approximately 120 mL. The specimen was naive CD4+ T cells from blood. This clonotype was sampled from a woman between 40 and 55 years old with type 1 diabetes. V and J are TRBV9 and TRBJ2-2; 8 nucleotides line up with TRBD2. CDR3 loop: CASKKAAGEDTGELFF. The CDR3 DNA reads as TGTGCCAGCAAAAAGGCAGCGGGAGAGGACACCGGGGAGCTGTTTTTT.